The 27 T cell receptor beta chains given below trace back to one sample, sequenced in a study of T-cell reconstitution after alpha-beta-depleted transplantation in children. Preparation of the TCRbeta library used unique molecular identifiers. A single record per CDR3 protein comes from TCRdb applying MiXCR to the PCR reads. The sample has 500,000 to 650,000 distinct CDR3 sequences, about an eighth seen once. This specimen was PBMCs, mostly from graft donor cells, taken 360 days after TCRalphabeta/CD19-depleted stem cell transplant. These receptors originate from a male patient younger than 18 who had a stem cell transplant for acute myeloid leukemia, so the T cells may come from the graft donor.

This clonotype was found a few times. The chain uses TRBV5-1 and TRBJ2-1; D gene uncertain. V lost 0 bases and J 0 bases, leaving 13 bases between the germline ends. The CDR3 covers 17 residues. Germline-derived CDR1 and CDR2 are SGHRS and YFSETQ. CDR3 bases: TGCGCCAGCAGCTTGGAGGCAAGTACCCGCTCCTACAATGAGCAGTTCTTC. Translating gives CASSLEASTRSYNEQFF.

This clonotype was recorded a few times. The CDR3 protein is CAWSVLGGLASYGYTF. The CDR3 DNA sequence: TGTGCCTGGAGTGTCCTGGGGGGGCTCGCCTCCTATGGCTACACCTTC. The chain employs TRBV30 and TRBJ1-2; D is possibly TRBD1 (6 bases). Trimming took 0 bases from V and 4 from J, leaving 18 bases between them. In germline, CDR1 is GTSNPN, CDR2 SVGIG (reference sequence). This CDR3 has 16 residues.

This clonotype has more than one count but fewer than ten. V and J are TRBV6-2 or TRBV6-3 and TRBJ2-1, with 10 positions matching TRBD2. Germline lookup yields CDR1 MNHEY and CDR2 SVGEGT. The CDR3 has 17 amino acids. J was trimmed by 4 bases and V by 6 bases; bases with no gene match: 12. The CDR3 nucleotides are TGTGCCAGCAGCCGCGGGGCTAGCGGGAGTCGATACAATGAGCAGTTCTTC. Its protein is CASSRGASGSRYNEQFF.

In regard to this clonotype: A read error may account for a junction end that differs from germline. The chain employs TRBV28 and TRBJ2-7; a possible D gene is TRBD2 (6 bases). Germline CDR1 MDHEN, CDR2 SYDVKM. The CDR3 contains 12 residues. This chain's CDR3 is CASSYPPGLASF. The CDR3 coding sequence is TGTGCCAGCAGTTATCCCCCGGGCCTAGCGTCCTTC. Together with reference TRBV28 and TRBJ2-7, the CDR3 gives the full variable domain: DVKVTQSSRYLVKRTGEKVFLECVQDMDHENMFWYRQDPGLGLRLIYFSYDVKMKEKGDIPEGYSVSREKKERFSLILESASTNQTSMYLCASSYPPGLASFGPGTRLTVT.

This clonotype was counted between two and nine times. The V call is TRBV6-5, the J call TRBJ2-1, with TRBD1 as a possible D gene (6 bases). The CDR3 is made up of 15 amino acids. V lost 2 bases, J lost 2 bases, and 10 bases lay in between. Germline-derived CDR1 and CDR2 are MNHEY and SVGAGI. CDR3 bases: TGTGCCAGCAGTTACAGAGGGGGTGCCTACAATGAGCAGTTCTTC. Its protein is CASSYRGGAYNEQFF.

The sample holds many counts of this clonotype. The chain uses TRBV29-1 and TRBJ2-2; D is possibly TRBD2 (6 bases). Germline-derived CDR1 and CDR2 are SQVTM and ANQGSEA. The germline V and J ends were trimmed by 7 bases and 1 base, with 16 bases remaining between them. The CDR3 loop spans 15 amino acids. The CDR3 DNA is TGCAGCGCACTACCGGGACTCGGGAACACCGGGGAGCTGTTTTTT. It translates to CSALPGLGNTGELFF.

V usage is TRBV15 and J usage is TRBJ1-1; TRBD1 might be the D (5 bases). Trimming removed 1 base at V and 4 bases at J, with 7 bases between. The CDR3 totals 13 residues. CDR1 and CDR2 from the germline V gene are LNHNV and YYDKDF (reference sequence). In DNA, the CDR3 is TGTGCCACCAGCAGAGGGGGGGGCACTGAAGCTTTCTTT. The encoded protein is CATSRGGGTEAFF.

This chain uses TRBV29-1 with TRBJ2-5; D gene uncertain. The CDR3 sequence is 12 residues long. Germline-derived CDR1 and CDR2 are SQVTM and ANQGSEA. V lost 3 bases and J lost 1, with 6 bases in between. CDR3 in amino acids: CSVDRIQETQYF. CDR3 in DNA: TGCAGCGTTGACAGGATCCAAGAGACCCAGTACTTC.

J is TRBJ1-1 and V is TRBV29-1; D remains ambiguous. Deletions cut 4 bases from V and 0 bases from J, with 9 bases between. CDR1 is SQVTM and CDR2 is ANQGSEA in the germline V gene. The CDR3 consists of 13 residues. In DNA form, the CDR3 reads TGCAGCGTTGCTGGACGGTTGAACACTGAAGCTTTCTTT. It codes for CSVAGRLNTEAFF.

This clonotype occurred once. The chain carries TRBV9 and TRBJ2-1; 13 nucleotides align to TRBD2. The CDR3 runs 17 residues. Germline assignment: CDR1 SGDLS and CDR2 YYNGEE. With 4 bases clipped from V and 1 base from J, the junction kept 5 bases outside the gene matches. CDR3 sequence reads: CASSPLTSGRSYNEQFF. DNA for the CDR3: TGTGCCAGCAGCCCGCTGACTAGCGGGAGGTCCTACAATGAGCAGTTCTTC.

This clonotype was seen a few times. The rearrangement uses TRBV2 and TRBJ1-3; possibly TRBD1 for D (6 bases). V gave up 5 bases and J gave up 0 bases, with 11 bases separating them. CDR1 SNHLY and CDR2 FYNNEI come from the germline V gene. The CDR3 contains 15 residues. The CDR3 DNA reads TGTGCCAGCAGTTGGGACACTAGCTCTGGAAACACCATATATTTT. Encoded protein: CASSWDTSSGNTIYF.

V usage is TRBV7-3 and J usage is TRBJ2-3; 8 positions agree with TRBD2. The CDR3 covers 14 residues. Germline V gene data show CDR1 as SGHTA and CDR2 as FQGTGA. V lost 2 bases and J lost 5; bases outside the gene matches: 3. CDR3 region: CASSLPGGGDTQYF. The CDR3 nucleotides are TGTGCCAGCAGCTTACCGGGAGGGGGAGATACGCAGTATTTT.

This clonotype was observed a handful of times. The CDR3, as DNA: TGTGCCAGCAGTGAGTGGGGGCAGACCTACAATGAGCAGTTCTTC. Its protein product is CASSEWGQTYNEQFF. This sequence joins TRBV2 and TRBJ2-1, with a possible D match to TRBD1 (6 bases). The CDR3 is 15 amino acids. The germline V gene encodes CDR1 SNHLY and CDR2 FYNNEI. V was shortened by 3 bases and J by 2 bases, with 11 bases between the two germline ends.

The rearrangement uses TRBV20-1 and TRBJ1-5; TRBD1 matches at 8 bases. The CDR3 is 16 amino acids. Germline V gene sequence: CDR1 DFQATT, CDR2 SNEGSKA (reference sequence). V trimming: 6 bases; J trimming: 1 base; junction bases outside the gene matches: 11. CDR3 sequence (DNA): TGCAGTGCGACCGGACAGGGCGGGGGGAGCAATCAGCCCCAGCATTTT. Translation: CSATGQGGGSNQPQHF.

This clonotype was counted only a few times. The rearrangement uses TRBV7-6 and TRBJ2-1; TRBD1 matches at 8 bases. Germline assignment: CDR1 SGHVS and CDR2 FNYEAQ. The V and J ends lost 2 bases and 4 bases, in that order; junction bases with no gene match: 10. This CDR3 has 17 amino acids. The CDR3 here is CASSLHPSDRVYNEQFF. The DNA of the CDR3 is TGTGCCAGCAGCTTACATCCTTCGGACAGGGTATACAATGAGCAGTTCTTC.

The chain employs TRBV20-1 and TRBJ2-3; no firm D call. Per germline, CDR1 DFQATT and CDR2 SNEGSKA (reference sequence). V was pared by 7 bases and J by 1 base, with 9 bases between. The CDR3 runs to 12 residues. In DNA form, the CDR3 reads TGCAGTGTCCCCCATCGCACAGATACGCAGTATTTT. Translation gives CSVPHRTDTQYF.

This chain joins TRBV11-2 and TRBJ2-5, with 7 bases that match TRBD2. V shed 3 bases, J shed 5 bases, and the junction held 12 bases outside the gene matches. This CDR3 spans 16 amino acids. Germline CDR1 SGHAT, CDR2 FQNNGV. CDR3 sequence (DNA): TGTGCCAGCAGCTTGTATCGGACTAGTATAAGCGAGACCCAGTACTTC. Its protein is CASSLYRTSISETQYF.

This clonotype was counted a few times. V gene TRBV29-1 combines with J gene TRBJ2-7; D is undetermined. Germline V lookup: CDR1 SQVTM, CDR2 ANQGSEA. The CDR3 runs to 12 residues. Between the trimmed V and J ends, which lost 6 bases and 0 bases, there was a span of 9 bases. The CDR3 DNA is TGCAGCGTCAAAGGCCTCTCCTACGAGCAGTACTTC. Its translation is CSVKGLSYEQYF.

This clonotype has a handful of counts. This chain uses TRBV5-1 with TRBJ2-7, with TRBD2 matching over 8 bases. J gave up 7 bases and V 4 bases, and 16 bases lay outside the gene matches. CDR3 length equals 16 residues. The germline V gene encodes CDR1 SGHRS and CDR2 YFSETQ. This CDR3 reads CASSPPGRVQGQEQYF. DNA for the CDR3: TGCGCCAGCAGCCCCCCCGGGAGGGTACAGGGTCAGGAGCAGTACTTC.

This clonotype was seen only a few times. The gene calls are TRBV6-5 and TRBJ2-7, with D maybe TRBD2 (6 bases). Trimming removed 3 bases at V and 2 bases at J, with 8 bases between. Germline lookup yields CDR1 MNHEY and CDR2 SVGAGI. CDR3 size: 13 residues. This chain's CDR3 is CASSYRLAYEQYF. In DNA, the CDR3 is TGTGCCAGCAGTTATAGACTAGCCTACGAGCAGTACTTC.

V gene TRBV28 combines with J gene TRBJ2-1; D is ambiguous. CDR3 length equals 17 residues. Germline V gene sequence: CDR1 MDHEN, CDR2 SYDVKM. V was clipped by 3 bases and J by 0 bases, with 15 bases between them. The CDR3 nucleotides read TGTGCCAGCAGTTTCAGTAGGCTGTCGGGCTCCTACAATGAGCAGTTCTTC. This encodes CASSFSRLSGSYNEQFF.

The chain couples TRBV20-1 to TRBJ2-3, with D hard to call. The germline CDR1 and CDR2 sequences are DFQATT and SNEGSKA (reference sequence). The CDR3 consists of 15 residues. The ends were cut back, 0 bases at V and 0 bases at J, with 10 bases in the middle. The CDR3 sequence: CSARDLERSTDTQYF. CDR3 bases: TGCAGTGCTAGAGATCTGGAGAGGAGCACAGATACGCAGTATTTT.

This clonotype was observed at least ten times. This chain uses TRBV3-1 with TRBJ2-1; D perhaps matches TRBD2 (5 bases). Germline CDR1 reads LGHDT; CDR2 reads YNNKEL (reference sequence). V was shortened by 0 bases and J by 2 bases, with 11 bases between the two germline ends. The CDR3 totals 16 residues. CDR3 bases: TGTGCCAGCAGCCAAGATTCCGGGGTGCCCTACAATGAGCAGTTCTTC. Amino acid sequence: CASSQDSGVPYNEQFF.

This chain links TRBV10-3 with TRBJ2-3; 7 nucleotides match TRBD2. V lost 9 bases and J lost 2; bases outside the gene matches: 5. The CDR3 is 13 residues long. Germline lookup yields CDR1 ENHRY and CDR2 SYGVKD. The CDR3 DNA follows: TGTGCCATACTTAGCGGGTCCACAGATACGCAGTATTTT. Protein product: CAILSGSTDTQYF.

This clonotype was detected a few times. This chain connects TRBV12-5 to TRBJ2-1, with TRBD1 matching 9 bases. CDR1 and CDR2 (germline): LGHNT, FRNRAP. J lost 2 bases, V lost 5 bases, and 25 bases had no gene match. CDR3 length: 22 residues. The CDR3 loop reads CASGTPYGGTGLRELTYNEQFF. CDR3 DNA: TGTGCTAGTGGTACTCCGTACGGCGGGACAGGGCTGAGGGAGTTGACCTACAATGAGCAGTTCTTC.

This chain uses TRBV7-8 with TRBJ2-1, with 10 positions matching TRBD2. V lost 4 bases to trimming and J lost 4 bases; unmatched junction nucleotides: 7. The CDR3 extends over 16 amino acids. Germline CDR1 is SGHVS and CDR2 is FQNEAQ. DNA of the CDR3: TGTGCCAGCAGCTCCATAGCGGGAGGAAGGTACAATGAGCAGTTCTTC. Amino acids: CASSSIAGGRYNEQFF.

This clonotype was observed a single time. The rearrangement uses TRBV7-2 and TRBJ2-2; the match to TRBD1 covers 7 bases. The CDR3 contains 16 residues. The V gene end was trimmed by 5 bases and the J gene end by 7 bases; junction bases not matched to a gene: 13. The germline V gene encodes CDR1 SGHTA and CDR2 FQGNSA. CDR3 in amino acids: CASSPRTGLRDGELFF. Written as DNA, the CDR3 is TGTGCCAGCAGCCCTCGGACAGGCCTTAGGGACGGGGAGCTGTTTTTT.